The 8 T cell receptor beta chains below all came from one sample that was sequenced in a study of T cells in Graves' hyperthyroidism and ophthalmopathy. Amplification yielded TCR beta CDR3 regions, with RNA transcripts as the source. Initially, a first-round RT-PCR of the TCR CDR3 employed the HTBI primer set. A single record per CDR3 protein comes from TCRdb applying MiXCR to the multiplex PCR reads. The table records 660,000 or so distinct CDR3 sequences, more than 20% of them present only once. The sample consisted of blood. Receptors originate from a man younger than 45 with Graves' ophthalmopathy.

The rearrangement joins TRBV2 to TRBJ1-1; 10 bases align to TRBD1. Germline V lookup: CDR1 SNHLY, CDR2 FYNNEI. The CDR3 loop spans 14 amino acids. The ends lost 6 bases at V and 3 bases at J; junction bases unmatched: 4. CDR3 in amino acids: CASRWTGGDTEAFF. For the CDR3, the DNA is TGTGCCAGCAGGTGGACAGGGGGGGACACTGAAGCTTTCTTT.

At least ten counts were recorded for this clonotype. This chain links TRBV12-3 or TRBV12-4 with TRBJ1-1, with 7 bases matching TRBD1. The CDR3 is made up of 14 amino acids. V lost 3 bases, J lost 2 bases, and 3 bases stayed unmatched. CDR3 coding DNA: TGTGCCAGCAGTTTTCAGGGGGTAAACACTGAAGCTTTCTTT. Its protein product is CASSFQGVNTEAFF.

This clonotype showed up many times. CDR3 in amino acids: CASSHYSGRPNTEAFF. CDR3 nucleotide sequence: TGTGCCAGCAGCCACTACTCTGGGCGACCTAACACTGAAGCTTTCTTT. The chain is built from TRBV13 and TRBJ1-1; no firm D call. CDR3 length equals 16 residues. The germline V gene has CDR1 PRHDT and CDR2 FYEKMQ (reference sequence). Trimming stripped 5 bases from V and 2 bases from J, with 18 bases between.

The genes are TRBV6-1 and TRBJ1-5; TRBD1 is a possible D gene (5 bases). With 6 bases removed from V and 2 bases from J, the gap between germline ends came to 26 bases. Germline V gene data show CDR1 as MNHNS and CDR2 as SASEGT. There are 19 residues in the CDR3. The CDR3 sequence is CASSRLAGAVGSGNQPQHF. For the CDR3, the DNA is TGTGCCAGCAGCCGCCTAGCCGGGGCCGTCGGTTCTGGCAATCAGCCCCAGCATTTT.

This rearrangement joins TRBV28 to TRBJ2-7; D gene ambiguous. In germline, CDR1 is MDHEN, CDR2 SYDVKM. The CDR3 is 13 amino acids. Deletions cut 5 bases from V and 0 bases from J, with 8 bases between. The CDR3 is CASSPLVSYEQYF. The CDR3 region has the DNA TGTGCCAGCAGTCCTCTAGTCTCCTACGAGCAGTACTTC. Drawing the rest from reference TRBV28 and TRBJ2-7, the complete variable domain is DVKVTQSSRYLVKRTGEKVFLECVQDMDHENMFWYRQDPGLGLRLIYFSYDVKMKEKGDIPEGYSVSREKKERFSLILESASTNQTSMYLCASSPLVSYEQYFGPGTRLTVT.

This clonotype was observed a handful of times. The rearrangement links TRBV27 to TRBJ2-5; maybe TRBD2 (6 bases). From germline, CDR1 is MNHEY and CDR2 SMNVEV (reference sequence). Trimming left V 10 bases short and J 5 bases short, with 14 bases between. The CDR3 is made up of 12 amino acids. CDR3 residues: CATHLAFETQYF. For the CDR3, the DNA is TGTGCCACCCATCTAGCGTTTGAGACCCAGTACTTC.

This clonotype was picked up a small number of times. The chain links TRBV10-3 to TRBJ2-1; D possibly corresponds to TRBD1 (6 bases). This CDR3 is 15 amino acids long. The ends were cut back, 10 bases at V and 7 bases at J, with 23 bases in the middle. Germline CDR1 ENHRY, CDR2 SYGVKD. The CDR3: CATLSGQGLTNEQFF. The CDR3 bases are TGTGCCACCTTATCAGGCCAGGGGCTGACAAATGAGCAGTTCTTC.

In this sample, this clonotype turned up a few times. One junction end does not reproduce the germline sequence, and a read error may be involved. V and J are TRBV18 and TRBJ1-1; D uncertain. CDR1 is KGHSH and CDR2 is LQKENI in the germline V gene. The CDR3 spans 13 residues. The CDR3 region is CASSLDMNTKAFF. The DNA of the CDR3 is TGTGCCAGCTCACTTGACATGAACACTAAAGCTTTCTTT. Full variable domain (outside the CDR3, taken from reference TRBV18 and TRBJ1-1): NAGVMQNPRHLVRRRGQEARLRCSPMKGHSHVYWYRQLPEEGLKFMVYLQKENIIDESGMPKERFSAEFPKEGPSILRIQQVVRGDSAAYFCASSLDMNTKAFFGQGTRLTVV.